Below are 23 T cell receptor beta chains sequenced from a single sample in a study of shared clonotypes between healthy human individuals. Assay: immunoSEQ multiplex PCR; the TCRdb copy retains only in-frame clones and omits some. The data show 190,000 or so clones, about 68% seen once. The sample was memory CD4+ T cells sorted from blood. As for subset: CD45RA-negative fraction. Every receptor here comes from a man aged 25-40 years in good health.

The chain carries TRBV10-1 and TRBJ2-1, with D perhaps matching TRBD2 (5 bases). Trimming cost V 5 bases and J 5 bases, with 16 bases left between them. The CDR3 loop spans 15 amino acids. The germline gives CDR1 WNHNN, CDR2 SYGVQD (reference sequence). CDR3 in DNA: TGCGCCAGCAGTTTTGGAGGCTCTCTCGACAATGAGCAGTTCTTC. This codes for CASSFGGSLDNEQFF.

The genes are TRBV27 and TRBJ2-1; 9 nucleotides agree with TRBD1. V was pared by 3 bases and J by 7 bases, with 10 bases of the junction left unmatched. The germline CDR1 and CDR2 sequences are MNHEY and SMNVEV (reference sequence). The CDR3 sequence is 16 residues long. The CDR3 spells CASSFQDGQGRNEQFF. In nucleotides, the CDR3 is TGTGCCAGCAGTTTTCAAGATGGACAGGGGCGGAATGAGCAGTTCTTC.

The rearrangement links TRBV18 to TRBJ2-1; TRBD2 might be the D (5 bases). The germline V gene has CDR1 KGHSH and CDR2 LQKENI. Trimming removed 3 bases from V and 12 bases from J, with 15 bases in between. This CDR3 has 13 amino acids. The CDR3 DNA is TGTGCCAGCTCACCCACCGGTCGGGAAGGGCAGTTCTTC. This sequence encodes CASSPTGREGQFF.

The genes are TRBV18 and TRBJ2-7; 9 nucleotides align to TRBD2. This CDR3 region has 16 residues. The germline gives CDR1 KGHSH, CDR2 LQKENI. Unmatched junction bases numbered 9, after V lost 0 bases and J lost 6 bases. CDR3 bases: TGTGCCAGCTCACCACCCTTAATAGCGGGAGTAGGCGAGCAGTACTTC. Amino acids: CASSPPLIAGVGEQYF.

This chain links TRBV2 with TRBJ2-6, with D possibly TRBD2 on 5 matching bases. Germline CDR1 and CDR2: SNHLY and FYNNEI. CDR3 size: 15 residues. V lost 2 bases and J 0 bases, leaving 5 bases between the germline ends. CDR3 region: CASSERDSGANVLTF. The CDR3 nucleotides read TGTGCCAGCAGTGAACGGGACTCTGGGGCCAACGTCCTGACTTTC.

V usage is TRBV29-1 and J usage is TRBJ2-3; TRBD1 matches 11 bases. The CDR3 is 14 residues long. Germline assignment: CDR1 SQVTM and CDR2 ANQGSEA. Unmatched junction bases numbered 9, after V lost 7 bases and J lost 6 bases. CDR3 DNA: TGCAGCGCTGGGGACAGGGGGATTGGGGATACGCAGTATTTT. Protein: CSAGDRGIGDTQYF.

The rearrangement uses TRBV28 and TRBJ2-1; 16 bases are shared with TRBD2. The CDR3 spans 16 residues. Germline trimming cut 5 bases from V and 10 bases from J; bases unmatched to any gene: 8. Germline lookup yields CDR1 MDHEN and CDR2 SYDVKM. The CDR3 protein is CASSISGLAGGREQFF. CDR3 DNA sequence: TGTGCCAGCAGTATCTCGGGACTAGCGGGAGGGAGGGAGCAGTTCTTC.

This clone was recorded only once. The rearrangement joins TRBV29-1 to TRBJ2-5; D is unresolved. Trimming shortened V by 6 bases and J by 5 bases, and 10 bases separated the two germline ends. The CDR3 runs to 11 residues. Germline V lookup: CDR1 SQVTM, CDR2 ANQGSEA. DNA for the CDR3: TGCAGCGTGATAATCGGGGAGACCCAGTACTTC. It is translated as CSVIIGETQYF.

The CDR3 nucleotides read TGCGCCAGCAGCCTAGGGTCGCTAAACACCATATATTTT. This encodes CASSLGSLNTIYF. The V gene is TRBV5-1, the J gene TRBJ1-3; D is unclear. This CDR3 has 13 amino acids. The ends were cut back, 4 bases at V and 6 bases at J, with 11 bases in the middle. The germline V gene has CDR1 SGHRS and CDR2 YFSETQ.

The chain couples TRBV5-1 to TRBJ2-1; the D gene is possibly TRBD1 (5 bases). CDR3 length: 15 amino acids. V lost 0 bases and J 0 bases, leaving 7 bases between the germline ends. CDR1 is SGHRS, CDR2 YFSETQ, per germline. The CDR3 loop is CASSLGQSSYNEQFF. The DNA of the CDR3 is TGCGCCAGCAGCTTGGGACAGAGCTCCTACAATGAGCAGTTCTTC.

V gene TRBV5-5 combines with J gene TRBJ2-7; the D is unclear. This CDR3 is 13 amino acids long. Germline V gene sequence: CDR1 SGHKS, CDR2 YYEKEE (reference sequence). The V and J ends lost 4 bases and 2 bases respectively, with 10 bases between them. Here the CDR3 DNA reads TGTGCCAGCAGCCTTGGGTGGACCTACGAGCAGTACTTC. This sequence encodes CASSLGWTYEQYF.

The chain's CDR3 is CASSVDVGTDTQYF. In nucleotides, the CDR3 is TGTGCCAGCAGCGTAGACGTCGGGACAGATACGCAGTATTTT. The chain couples TRBV9 to TRBJ2-3; D ambiguous. CDR1 is SGDLS and CDR2 is YYNGEE in the germline V gene. V was clipped by 0 bases and J by 3 bases, with 8 bases between them. The CDR3 consists of 14 residues.

This clone was seen more than once but under ten times. V gene TRBV7-9 combines with J gene TRBJ2-1; D gene uncertain. Looked up from germline, CDR1 is SEHNR and CDR2 is FQNEAQ (reference sequence). Trimming shortened V by 5 bases and J by 7 bases, and 6 bases separated the two germline ends. CDR3 length: 11 amino acids. In DNA, the CDR3 is TGTGCCAGCAGCCCCCGGAATGAGCAGTTCTTC. Its protein product is CASSPRNEQFF. Variable domain in full (rest from reference TRBV7-9 and TRBJ2-1): DTGVSQNPRHKITKRGQNVTFRCDPISEHNRLYWYRQTLGQGPEFLTYFQNEAQLEKSRLLSDRFSAERPKGSFSTLEIQRTEQGDSAMYLCASSPRNEQFFGPGTRLTVL.

This chain connects TRBV28 to TRBJ2-7, with TRBD1 matching 10 bases. The ends lost 6 bases at V and 4 bases at J; junction bases unmatched: 6. The germline gives CDR1 MDHEN, CDR2 SYDVKM. The CDR3 contains 14 residues. This chain's CDR3 is CASSRTGGTYEQYF. The CDR3 nucleotides are TGTGCCAGCAGCCGGACAGGGGGGACGTACGAGCAGTACTTC.

The CDR3 protein is CASSQVVANTGELFF. The CDR3 DNA reads TGTGCCAGCTCACAGGTTGTAGCGAACACCGGGGAGCTGTTTTTT. J is TRBJ2-2 and V is TRBV18; no definite D call. The V gene's germline CDR1 is KGHSH and CDR2 LQKENI. CDR3 length: 15 amino acids. Trimming stripped 4 bases from V and 0 bases from J, with 9 bases between.

The J gene is TRBJ2-1, the V gene TRBV27, with D possibly being TRBD1 (6 bases). Trimming removed 5 bases at V and 7 bases at J, with 24 bases between. Per germline, CDR1 MNHEY and CDR2 SMNVEV (reference sequence). The CDR3 is made up of 17 amino acids. Written as DNA, the CDR3 is TGTGCCAGCAGTCAACGAGGCCGGGCAGGGGCTGGGAATGAGCAGTTCTTC. This gives the protein CASSQRGRAGAGNEQFF.

This clone was seen only a few times. For the CDR3, the DNA is TGTGCCAGCAGCTTTATCAGGGGTCCGCGAGGCTACACCTTC. It is translated as CASSFIRGPRGYTF. This sequence joins TRBV11-2 and TRBJ1-2; maybe TRBD1 (6 bases). Germline CDR1 SGHAT, CDR2 FQNNGV. Trimming removed 3 bases at V and 8 bases at J, with 16 bases between. The CDR3 is 14 residues long.

This chain links TRBV5-6 with TRBJ1-1, with 8 bases that match TRBD1. Germline CDR1 and CDR2: SGHDT and YYEEEE. Trimming took 4 bases from V and 2 from J; bases not matched to a gene: 10. The CDR3 covers 16 residues. CDR3: CASSPLDRGPNTEAFF. CDR3 DNA sequence: TGTGCCAGCAGCCCCCTCGACAGGGGCCCCAACACTGAAGCTTTCTTT.

This clone was seen a few times. CDR3 nucleotides: TGCAGCGTGACCGATGGGGTTTCTCAGCCCCAGCATTTT. It encodes CSVTDGVSQPQHF. The V gene is TRBV29-1, the J gene TRBJ1-5; D gene unclear. CDR3 length: 13 residues. Trimming removed 6 bases at V and 6 bases at J, with 15 bases between. The germline V gene has CDR1 SQVTM and CDR2 ANQGSEA.

In this sample, this clone turned up a few times. This chain links TRBV10-1 with TRBJ2-7; possible D gene TRBD2, 5 bases. This CDR3 contains 15 residues. The germline V and J ends were trimmed by 0 bases and 0 bases, with 9 bases remaining between them. Germline loops: CDR1 WNHNN, CDR2 SYGVQD (reference sequence). The CDR3 loop is CASSESGEGSYEQYF. The CDR3 coding sequence is TGCGCCAGCAGTGAGTCCGGGGAAGGCTCCTACGAGCAGTACTTC.

The chain recombines TRBV4-1 with TRBJ2-7; no firm D call. Per germline, CDR1 MGHRA and CDR2 YSYEKL. Trimming left V 1 base short and J 6 bases short, with 10 bases between. The CDR3 contains 13 residues. The CDR3 nucleotides read TGCGCCAGCAGCCAAGGTCTTTGGGCCGAGCAGTACTTC. Translation gives CASSQGLWAEQYF.

The chain uses TRBV2 and TRBJ2-7; D is uncertain. The CDR3 length is 12 residues. V shed 7 bases and J shed 2 bases, with 9 bases lying between them. Germline CDR1 and CDR2: SNHLY and FYNNEI. CDR3 in amino acids: CASTQGTYEQYF. The CDR3, as DNA: TGTGCCAGCACCCAAGGGACCTACGAGCAGTACTTC. Drawing the rest from reference TRBV2 and TRBJ2-7, the complete variable domain is EPEVTQTPSHQVTQMGQEVILRCVPISNHLYFYWYRQILGQKVEFLVSFYNNEISEKSEIFDDQFSVERPDGSNFTLKIRSTKLEDSAMYFCASTQGTYEQYFGPGTRLTVT.

This chain links TRBV6-1 with TRBJ2-1; D is perhaps TRBD1 or TRBD2 (5 bases each). Germline CDR1 and CDR2: MNHNS and SASEGT. Trimming took 1 base from V and 1 from J, leaving 8 bases between them. CDR3 length: 15 residues. CDR3 nucleotides: TGTGCCAGCAGTGAAGTTGGGGGTTCCTACAATGAGCAGTTCTTC. Amino acids: CASSEVGGSYNEQFF.